This TCR beta chain appears in the sequencing data of a study of cytomegalovirus exposure and HLA in healthy donors. Study-wide context: A data release that came early held approximately 85 million unique TCRs from HLA-typed donors.

In the case of this clone: Its antigen is as yet unknown.

The V gene lost 4 bases and the J gene lost 3 bases, with 16 bases spanning the gap. Germline V gene data show CDR1 as SQVTM and CDR2 as ANQGSEA. This CDR3 region has 14 residues. 13 Jbeta primers and 60 Vbeta primers were used for the PCR. TCRdb's copy holds only in-frame clones and misses some; the assay was immunoSEQ multiplex PCR. The sample carries 150,000 to 170,000 clones, 80% recorded once. Overall study findings and caveats: Investigators reported 150 to 200 TCR beta chains as tied to cytomegalovirus. Per a later analysis, 18,000 or so TCR beta sequences showed association with HLA alleles at 0.05 false discovery rate. Published work reported that the classifier diagnosed cytomegalovirus status with high specificity and sensitivity.

The gene calls are TRBV29-1 and TRBJ2-7; TRBD1 is a possible D gene (6 bases). Sequenced material: PBMCs. The sequence was obtained from a woman in her thirties or forties in good health and CMV-seropositive. Here the CDR3 reads CSVVPGDTNYEQYF. The CDR3 DNA reads TGCAGCGTTGTCCCAGGGGACACGAACTACGAGCAGTACTTC.